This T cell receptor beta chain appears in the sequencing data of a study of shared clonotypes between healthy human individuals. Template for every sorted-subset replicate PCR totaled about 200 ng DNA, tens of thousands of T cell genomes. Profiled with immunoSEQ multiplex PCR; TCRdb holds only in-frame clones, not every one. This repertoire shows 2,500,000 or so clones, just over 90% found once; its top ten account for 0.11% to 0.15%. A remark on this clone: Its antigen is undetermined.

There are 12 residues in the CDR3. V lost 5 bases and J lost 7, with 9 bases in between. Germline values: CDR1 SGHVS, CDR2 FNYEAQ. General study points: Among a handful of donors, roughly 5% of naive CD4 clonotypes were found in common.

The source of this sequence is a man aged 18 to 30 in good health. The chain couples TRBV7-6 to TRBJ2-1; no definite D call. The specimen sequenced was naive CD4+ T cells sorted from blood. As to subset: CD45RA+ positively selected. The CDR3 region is CASSMLENEQFF. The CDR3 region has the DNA TGTGCCAGCAGCATGCTAGAGAATGAGCAGTTCTTC.